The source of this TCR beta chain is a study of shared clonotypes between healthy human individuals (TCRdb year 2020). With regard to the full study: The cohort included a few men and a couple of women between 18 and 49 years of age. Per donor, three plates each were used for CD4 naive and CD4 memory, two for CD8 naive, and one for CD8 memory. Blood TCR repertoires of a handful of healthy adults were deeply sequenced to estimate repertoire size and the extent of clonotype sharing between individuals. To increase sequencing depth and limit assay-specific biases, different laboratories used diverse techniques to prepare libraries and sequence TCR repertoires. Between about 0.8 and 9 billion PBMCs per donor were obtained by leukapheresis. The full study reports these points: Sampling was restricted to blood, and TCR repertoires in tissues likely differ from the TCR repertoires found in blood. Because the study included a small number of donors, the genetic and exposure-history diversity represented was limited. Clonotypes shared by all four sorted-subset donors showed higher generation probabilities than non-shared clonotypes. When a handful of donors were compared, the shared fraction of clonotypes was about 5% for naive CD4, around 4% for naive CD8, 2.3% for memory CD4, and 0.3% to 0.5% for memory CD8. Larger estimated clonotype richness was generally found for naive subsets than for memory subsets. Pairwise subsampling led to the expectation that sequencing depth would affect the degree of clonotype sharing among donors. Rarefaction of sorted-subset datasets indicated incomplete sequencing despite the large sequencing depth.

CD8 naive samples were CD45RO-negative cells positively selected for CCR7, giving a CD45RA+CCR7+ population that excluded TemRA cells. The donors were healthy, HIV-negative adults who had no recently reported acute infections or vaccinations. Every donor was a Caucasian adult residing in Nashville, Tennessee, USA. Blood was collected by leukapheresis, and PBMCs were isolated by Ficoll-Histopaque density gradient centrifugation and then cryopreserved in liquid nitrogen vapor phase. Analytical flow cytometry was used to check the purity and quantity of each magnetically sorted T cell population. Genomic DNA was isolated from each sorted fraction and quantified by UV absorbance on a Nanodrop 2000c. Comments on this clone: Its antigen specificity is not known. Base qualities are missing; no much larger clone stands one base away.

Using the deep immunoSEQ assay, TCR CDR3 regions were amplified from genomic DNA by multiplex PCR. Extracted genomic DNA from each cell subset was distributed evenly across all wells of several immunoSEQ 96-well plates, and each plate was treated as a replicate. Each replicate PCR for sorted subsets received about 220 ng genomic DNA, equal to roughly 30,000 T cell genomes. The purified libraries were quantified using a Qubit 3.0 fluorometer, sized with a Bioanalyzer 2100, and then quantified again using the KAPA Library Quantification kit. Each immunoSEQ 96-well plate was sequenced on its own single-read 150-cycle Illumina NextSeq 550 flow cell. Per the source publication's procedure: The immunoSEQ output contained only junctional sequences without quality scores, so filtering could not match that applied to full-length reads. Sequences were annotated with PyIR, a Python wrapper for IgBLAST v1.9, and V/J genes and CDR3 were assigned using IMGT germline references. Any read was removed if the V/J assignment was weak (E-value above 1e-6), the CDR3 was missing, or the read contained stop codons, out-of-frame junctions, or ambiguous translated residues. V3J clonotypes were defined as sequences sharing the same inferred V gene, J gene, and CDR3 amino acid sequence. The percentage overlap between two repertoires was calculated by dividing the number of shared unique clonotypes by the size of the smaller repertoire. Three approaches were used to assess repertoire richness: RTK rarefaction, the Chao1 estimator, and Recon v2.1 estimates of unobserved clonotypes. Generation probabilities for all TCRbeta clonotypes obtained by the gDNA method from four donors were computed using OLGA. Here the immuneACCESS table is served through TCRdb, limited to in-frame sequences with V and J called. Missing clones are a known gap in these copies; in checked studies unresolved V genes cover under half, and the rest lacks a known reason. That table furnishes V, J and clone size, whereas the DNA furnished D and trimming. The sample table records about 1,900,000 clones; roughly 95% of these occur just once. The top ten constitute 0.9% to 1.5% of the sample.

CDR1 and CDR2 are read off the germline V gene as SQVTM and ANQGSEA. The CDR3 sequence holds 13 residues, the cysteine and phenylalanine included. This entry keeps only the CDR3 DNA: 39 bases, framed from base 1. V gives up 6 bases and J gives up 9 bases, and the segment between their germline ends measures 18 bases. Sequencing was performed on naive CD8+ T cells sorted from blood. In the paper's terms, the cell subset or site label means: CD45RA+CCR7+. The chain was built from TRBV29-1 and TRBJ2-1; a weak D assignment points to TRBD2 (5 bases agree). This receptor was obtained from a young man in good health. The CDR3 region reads CSVDNDSSSEQFF. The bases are TGCAGCGTAGACAACGATTCTAGCAGTGAGCAGTTCTTC.